The 9 T cell receptor beta chains below were found in one sample sequenced in a study of T cells after yellow fever vaccination. TCRdb re-derived calls from the 5' RACE reads in MiXCR, one entry per CDR3 protein. The sample consists of around 260,000 distinct CDR3 sequences, 5.2% of them appearing once. Sample: CD4+ T cells sorted from PBMCs, taken on the day of the yellow fever booster vaccination. These receptors all stem from a man in his late teens or twenties who received the YFV17D yellow fever vaccine.

This clonotype turned up a few times. The chain employs TRBV20-1 and TRBJ1-1, with 7 bases lining up with TRBD1. The CDR3 is 13 amino acids. Germline CDR1 DFQATT, CDR2 SNEGSKA (reference sequence). Unmatched junction bases numbered 4, after V lost 6 bases and J lost 0 bases. The CDR3 is CSASRGLNTEAFF. Here the CDR3 DNA reads TGCAGTGCCAGCAGGGGGTTGAACACTGAAGCTTTCTTT.

This clonotype was detected a few times. V gene TRBV6-1 combines with J gene TRBJ2-1; 8 bases fit TRBD2. CDR1 and CDR2 from the germline V gene are MNHNS and SASEGT. The V gene end was trimmed by 7 bases and the J gene end by 8 bases; junction bases not matched to a gene: 10. The CDR3 length is 14 residues. The DNA of the CDR3 is TGTGCCAGCAACCACGGGGGGGCTGAGTATGAGCAGTTCTTC. Its translation: CASNHGGAEYEQFF.

This clonotype has at least ten counts. The rearrangement uses TRBV7-3 and TRBJ2-2; D is ambiguous. Germline V CDR1 and CDR2: SGHTA, FQGTGA. This CDR3 is built from 13 residues. V was cut by 5 bases and J by 5 bases, with 9 bases left in between. CDR3 sequence reads: CASSPGMTGELFF. The CDR3 coding sequence is TGTGCCAGCAGCCCCGGTATGACCGGGGAGCTGTTTTTT.

This clonotype was observed many times. J is TRBJ2-1 and V is TRBV12-3 or TRBV12-4; D possibly corresponds to TRBD2 (6 bases). V was pared by 6 bases and J by 3 bases, with 15 bases between. CDR3 length equals 15 residues. Here the CDR3 reads CASSRGDSGYNEQFF. As DNA, the CDR3 is TGTGCCAGCAGCCGAGGCGATAGCGGCTACAATGAGCAGTTCTTC.

This rearrangement joins TRBV7-2 to TRBJ1-6; 9 bases match TRBD1. Unmatched junction bases numbered 8, after V lost 5 bases and J lost 9 bases. Per germline, CDR1 SGHTA and CDR2 FQGNSA. The CDR3 totals 15 residues. This chain's CDR3 is CASSEGQGMSSPLHF. CDR3 DNA: TGTGCCAGCAGCGAAGGACAGGGGATGAGTTCACCCCTCCACTTT. Complete variable domain (other parts from reference TRBV7-2 and TRBJ1-6): GAGVSQSPSNKVTEKGKDVELRCDPISGHTALYWYRQSLGQGLEFLIYFQGNSAPDKSGLPSDRFSAERTGGSVSTLTIQRTQQEDSAVYLCASSEGQGMSSPLHFGNGTRLTVT.

There are a few counts of this clonotype. This sequence joins TRBV27 and TRBJ2-3, with 10 bases identical to TRBD2. CDR3 length: 15 amino acids. V trimming: 4 bases; J trimming: 2 bases; junction bases outside the gene matches: 3. Germline V gene data show CDR1 as MNHEY and CDR2 as SMNVEV (reference sequence). The CDR3 DNA is TGTGCCAGCAGTTCGCTAGCGGGGGCCACAGATACGCAGTATTTT. This codes for CASSSLAGATDTQYF.

The V gene is TRBV19, the J gene TRBJ2-1; tentative D call: TRBD2 (6 bases). This CDR3 comprises 13 residues. V was pared by 5 bases and J by 8 bases, with 13 bases between. Per the germline V gene, CDR1 is LNHDA and CDR2 is SQIVND (reference sequence). The CDR3 loop is CASSLRGGDEQFF. CDR3 coding DNA: TGTGCCAGTAGTTTGCGGGGCGGGGATGAGCAGTTCTTC.

This clonotype showed up many times. The gene calls are TRBV5-1 and TRBJ1-5; D gene unclear. Germline CDR1 SGHRS, CDR2 YFSETQ. The ends were cut back, 1 base at V and 2 bases at J, with 10 bases in the middle. This CDR3 is built from 15 residues. The CDR3 bases are TGCGCCAGCAGCTTGTTAGGGATGGGCAATCAGCCCCAGCATTTT. Its protein is CASSLLGMGNQPQHF.

This clonotype was counted many times. The CDR3, as DNA: TGTGCCAGCAGTGGGGCAGGGCAACTCTACGAGCAGTACTTC. It is translated as CASSGAGQLYEQYF. This chain connects TRBV2 to TRBJ2-7; D is possibly TRBD1 (5 bases). The length of the CDR3 is 14 residues. The germline CDR1 and CDR2 sequences are SNHLY and FYNNEI. V lost 4 bases to trimming and J lost 3 bases, with 13 bases between them. Full variable domain (remainder filled in from reference TRBV2 and TRBJ2-7): EPEVTQTPSHQVTQMGQEVILRCVPISNHLYFYWYRQILGQKVEFLVSFYNNEISEKSEIFDDQFSVERPDGSNFTLKIRSTKLEDSAMYFCASSGAGQLYEQYFGPGTRLTVT.